This T cell receptor beta chain was captured in a study of blood T cell repertoires in COVID-19. On the study more broadly: Samples came from the United States, Italy and Spain, spanning acute and convalescent COVID-19.

The Seattle patients joined while their infection was active and were tracked longitudinally afterward. CDR3 size: 16 residues. Germline V lookup: CDR1 SGHTA, CDR2 FQGTGA. Trimming took 2 bases from V and 0 from J, leaving 13 bases between them. Authors' data handling: By means of reference gene primer amplification, nucleated cell counts were estimated. Repertoires were generated with immunoSEQ multiplex PCR, while TCRdb's copy carries only in-frame clones and drops some. Clonal size and the V and J genes are those of that table, whereas D and trimming came from the DNA. The sample shows 210,000 or so clones, about nine tenths of them seen only once.

The sequence came from a man in his thirties or forties with COVID-19, enrolled during active disease. The material sequenced was peripheral blood. The chain joins TRBV7-3 to TRBJ1-1; D is perhaps TRBD1 (6 bases). As DNA, the CDR3 is TGTGCCAGCAGCTTAGGGGCAGGGGCCTTGAACACTGAAGCTTTCTTT. This sequence encodes CASSLGAGALNTEAFF.